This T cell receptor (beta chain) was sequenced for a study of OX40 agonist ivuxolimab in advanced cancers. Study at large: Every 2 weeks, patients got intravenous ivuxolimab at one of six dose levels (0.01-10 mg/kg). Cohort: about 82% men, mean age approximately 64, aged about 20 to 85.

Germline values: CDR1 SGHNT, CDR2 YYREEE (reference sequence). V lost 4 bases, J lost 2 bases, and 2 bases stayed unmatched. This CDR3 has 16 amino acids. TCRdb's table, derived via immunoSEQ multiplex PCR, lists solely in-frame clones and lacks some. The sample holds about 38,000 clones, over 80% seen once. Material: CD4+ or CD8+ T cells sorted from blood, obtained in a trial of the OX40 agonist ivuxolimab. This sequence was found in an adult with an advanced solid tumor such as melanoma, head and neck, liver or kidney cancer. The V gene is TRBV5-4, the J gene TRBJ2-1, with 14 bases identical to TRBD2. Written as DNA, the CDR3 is TGTGCCAGCAGCGAGGGACTAGCGGGAGCCTACAATGAGCAGTTCTTC. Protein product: CASSEGLAGAYNEQFF.